Listed below are T cell receptor beta chains from one sample, sequenced in a study of blood T cell repertoires in COVID-19. Sequencing was performed with immunoSEQ multiplex PCR; in TCRdb, only in-frame clones are kept and a portion is missing. The sample holds some 200,000 clones, approximately 83% seen once. The sequencing input was peripheral blood. Receptors were obtained from a woman aged 60-70 years with acute or convalescent COVID-19. CDR3s include the opening cysteine and the closing phenylalanine or tryptophan. The D gene is left open where the match is weak. Expanded clones get a size class; other rows say once, few or many, or leave the size out.

D	V	size	J	CDR3	DNA
-	TRBV10-1	-	TRBJ1-1	CASSTRDSPATEAFF	TGCGCCAGCAGTACCAGGGACTCACCGGCAACTGAAGCTTTCTTT
-	TRBV2	-	TRBJ2-2	CASSVRLPGELFF	TGTGCCAGCAGTGTGAGGCTGCCCGGGGAGCTGTTTTTT
TRBD1	TRBV5-1	-	TRBJ1-3	CASSSGRGPIGNTIYF	TGCGCCAGCAGCAGTGGAAGGGGGCCTATTGGAAACACCATATATTTT
-	TRBV6-5	-	TRBJ1-2	CASRRRDTESDGYTF	TGTGCCAGCAGACGAAGGGACACGGAGTCGGATGGCTACACCTTC
TRBD2	TRBV9	-	TRBJ2-3	CASSVDRRGATDTQYF	TGTGCCAGCAGCGTAGATCGGCGGGGGGCAACAGATACGCAGTATTTT
-	TRBV3-1/TRBV3-2	-	TRBJ2-1	CASSLGLTGKQFF	TGTGCCAGCAGCCTTGGCCTCACAGGGAAACAGTTCTTC
-	TRBV5-1	-	TRBJ2-5	CASSLQGGGETQYF	TGCGCCAGCAGCCTTCAGGGAGGTGGAGAGACCCAGTACTTC
-	TRBV4-2	once	TRBJ1-1	CASSQGGQLEAFF	TGTGCCAGCAGCCAAGGAGGGCAGCTTGAAGCTTTCTTT
-	TRBV7-9	-	TRBJ1-5	CASSLGSGQPQHF	TGTGCCAGCAGCTTGGGATCGGGGCAGCCCCAGCATTTT
TRBD2	TRBV29-1	-	TRBJ2-1	CSVTGTSGGSSYNEQFF	TGCAGCGTTACCGGGACTAGCGGGGGTAGCTCCTACAATGAGCAGTTCTTC
TRBD2	TRBV5-4	-	TRBJ2-7	CASSLAGGSYEQYF	TGTGCCAGCAGCTTAGCGGGGGGTTCCTACGAGCAGTACTTC
TRBD1	TRBV28	-	TRBJ1-1	CASSLERTGRYTEAFF	TGTGCCAGCAGTTTAGAACGGACAGGGAGGTACACTGAAGCTTTCTTT
-	TRBV6-2/TRBV6-3	-	TRBJ1-1	CASSSVNTEAFF	TGTGCCAGCAGTTCAGTGAACACTGAAGCTTTCTTT
TRBD2	TRBV7-9	-	TRBJ2-3	CASSQTSGGTDTQYF	TGTGCCAGCAGCCAGACTAGCGGGGGCACAGATACGCAGTATTTT
-	TRBV29-1	-	TRBJ1-2	CSVELNYGYTF	TGCAGCGTTGAACTTAACTATGGCTACACCTTC
TRBD1	TRBV24-1	-	TRBJ2-3	CATGTGGDTQYF	TGTGCCACAGGGACAGGGGGAGATACGCAGTATTTT
-	TRBV5-4	-	TRBJ2-5	CASSAWATQETQYF	TGTGCCAGCAGCGCTTGGGCAACCCAAGAGACCCAGTACTTC